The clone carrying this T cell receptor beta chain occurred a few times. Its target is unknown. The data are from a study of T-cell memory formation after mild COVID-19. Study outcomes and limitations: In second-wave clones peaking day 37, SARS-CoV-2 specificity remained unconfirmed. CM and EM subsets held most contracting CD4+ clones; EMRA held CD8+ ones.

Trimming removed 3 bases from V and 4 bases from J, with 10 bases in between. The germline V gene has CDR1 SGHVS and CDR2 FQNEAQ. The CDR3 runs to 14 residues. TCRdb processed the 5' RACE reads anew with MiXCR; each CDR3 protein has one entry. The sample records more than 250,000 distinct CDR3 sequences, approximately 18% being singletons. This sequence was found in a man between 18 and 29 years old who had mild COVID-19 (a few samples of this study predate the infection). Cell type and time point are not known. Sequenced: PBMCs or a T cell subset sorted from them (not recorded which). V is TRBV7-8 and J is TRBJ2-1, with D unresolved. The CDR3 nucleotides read TGTGCCAGCAGCTTGATAAGCGAGTACAATGAGCAGTTCTTC. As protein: CASSLISEYNEQFF.